Here is one T cell receptor (beta chain) with its context. Its antigen is not known. Using immunoSEQ multiplex PCR, the repertoire was profiled, and TCRdb retains in-frame clones only, with some absent. This sample has fewer than 110,000 clones, with about 85% found just once. The source of the sample is a study of T cell responses to AZD1222 COVID-19 vaccine. Study conclusions and caveats: White British ancestry dominated among donors, who included more females, and clonal diversity was possibly underestimated. Of spike-specific TCRs, nearly half reportedly target regions left unmutated in variants. The breadth and depth of Spike-specific TCRs increased once two AZD1222 doses had been given. The study sampled repertoires only after the peak T cell response.

V shed 2 bases and J shed 6 bases, with 8 bases lying between them. Germline CDR1 MNHEY, CDR2 SVGEGT. This CDR3 has 13 amino acids. The sequenced sample was peripheral blood, obtained 28 days after the second AZD1222 dose. The J gene is TRBJ2-4, the V gene TRBV6-2 or TRBV6-3, with D possibly being TRBD1 (5 bases). This sequence was found in an adult who received the AZD1222 COVID-19 vaccine. The CDR3 nucleotides are TGTGCCAGCAGTTACGATGACAGAAACATTCAGTACTTC. Protein sequence: CASSYDDRNIQYF.